These T cell receptor beta chains were read from a single sample in a study of early T cells in non-severe SARS-CoV-2 infection. TCRdb fed the 5' RACE reads into MiXCR, producing one record per CDR3 protein. The sample holds about 66,000 distinct CDR3 sequences, roughly 18% seen once. The starting material was whole blood, obtained at baseline. All receptors derive from an adult who was a healthcare worker with PCR-confirmed SARS-CoV-2 infection or an uninfected control (not recorded which). CDR3s include the opening cysteine and the closing phenylalanine or tryptophan. A D gene is named only where the DNA matches it firmly. Rows may omit the clone size; those that give it use once, few, many or a size class.

TRBV4-2	.	.	TRBJ1-2	TGTGCCAGAAGCCAATCCCTCGGCGAGAACTATGGCTACACCTTC	CARSQSLGENYGYTF
TRBV27	.	TRBD1	TRBJ2-7	TGTGCCAGCAGTCGCTGGACAGGGACGGGCTCCTACGAGCAGTACTTC	CASSRWTGTGSYEQYF
TRBV7-6	.	.	TRBJ1-2	TGTGCCAGCAGCGAGACTGGGGGGTTTGAGAATGGCTACACCTTC	CASSETGGFENGYTF
TRBV19	once	.	TRBJ2-2	TGTGCCAGTAAACTCCTAGGGGGGCCCACCGGGGAGCTGTTTTTT	CASKLLGGPTGELFF
TRBV5-6	.	.	TRBJ2-4	TGTGCCAGCAGCGGCTGGACAGTTAACATTCAGTACTTC	CASSGWTVNIQYF
TRBV2	many	.	TRBJ1-1	TGTGCCAGCAGCTCTCGTCGGGGGGGCACTGAAGCTTTCTTT	CASSSRRGGTEAFF
TRBV5-1	few	.	TRBJ2-1	TGCGCCAGCAGCTTGGAGGTAGCGGAATCCAATGAGCAGTTCTTC	CASSLEVAESNEQFF
TRBV7-6	.	.	TRBJ2-5	TGTGCCAGCAGCTTAGCGCTTACGGCCAAGACCCAGTACTTC	CASSLALTAKTQYF
TRBV4-1	few	TRBD1	TRBJ2-5	TGCGCCAGCAGCCAACCGGGACAGATCTTCCAAGAGACCCAGTACTTC	CASSQPGQIFQETQYF
TRBV29-1	many	.	TRBJ2-1	TGCAGCGTTGTTGGGGGAAGCTCCTACAATGAGCAGTTCTTC	CSVVGGSSYNEQFF
TRBV5-1	many	.	TRBJ1-2	TGCGCCAGCAGCTTCAGGAGTGGGGCATATGGCTACACCTTC	CASSFRSGAYGYTF
TRBV11-3	.	.	TRBJ2-1	TGTGCCAGCAGCTCTTTGGGAAATGAGCAGTTCTTC	CASSSLGNEQFF
TRBV2	few	.	TRBJ2-7	TGTGCCAGCAGTGAAGGACAGGAAAGCTACGAGCAGTACTTC	CASSEGQESYEQYF
TRBV5-1	.	TRBD2	TRBJ2-5	TGCGCCAGCAGCTTGGCCGGTGGCAGGGACTATCAAGAGACCCAGTACTTC	CASSLAGGRDYQETQYF
TRBV19	.	TRBD1	TRBJ2-7	TGTGCCAGTAGTAGGGACAGGGGGAACCCCGACGAGCAGTACTTC	CASSRDRGNPDEQYF
TRBV7-2	.	TRBD1	TRBJ2-1	TGTGCCAGCAGCTCCGGACAGGGGGAACAGTTCTTC	CASSSGQGEQFF
TRBV24-1	many	TRBD1	TRBJ2-2	TGTGCCACCAGTGATTTCGGGACAGGGGCGCGGGTCGGGGAGCTGTTTTTT	CATSDFGTGARVGELFF
TRBV4-3	.	TRBD1	TRBJ2-7	TGCGCCAGCAGCCAGGAAGCGTCGGACAGGACCTACGAGCAGTACTTC	CASSQEASDRTYEQYF
TRBV9	.	TRBD2	TRBJ2-3	TGTGCCAGCAGCGACCCACTCGGGACTAGCGGTGAGGATACGCAGTATTTT	CASSDPLGTSGEDTQYF
TRBV5-6	.	.	TRBJ1-5	TGTGCCAGCAGCCAGGCAGTCAATCAGCCCCAGCATTTT	CASSQAVNQPQHF
TRBV12-3/TRBV12-4	few	TRBD1	TRBJ2-2	TGTGCCAGCAGTTTAAAAGGGGGCAACACCGGGGAGCTGTTTTTT	CASSLKGGNTGELFF
TRBV7-2	.	.	TRBJ1-6	TGTGCCAGCAGCAAAAGGGGGGGTAATTCGCCCCTCCACTTT	CASSKRGGNSPLHF
TRBV18	.	.	TRBJ2-1	TGTGCCAGCTCACCGGAAGCGGGACAAGGCTACAATGAGCAGTTCTTC	CASSPEAGQGYNEQFF
TRBV29-1	few	TRBD2	TRBJ2-4	TGCAGCGCCCGGGAGGCCGCGAAAAAAAACATTCAGTACTTC	CSAREAAKKNIQYF
TRBV5-4	many	TRBD2	TRBJ2-1	TGTGCCAGCAGCTCTCCCCGGACTAGTTTGAATGAGCAGTTCTTC	CASSSPRTSLNEQFF
TRBV7-2	few	.	TRBJ1-1	TGTGCCAGCAGCCCCGGGAGCAACACTGAAGCTTTCTTT	CASSPGSNTEAFF
TRBV5-4	.	.	TRBJ2-7	TGTGCCAGCAGCCGGGGACGGCTCTCCTACGAGCAGTACTTC	CASSRGRLSYEQYF